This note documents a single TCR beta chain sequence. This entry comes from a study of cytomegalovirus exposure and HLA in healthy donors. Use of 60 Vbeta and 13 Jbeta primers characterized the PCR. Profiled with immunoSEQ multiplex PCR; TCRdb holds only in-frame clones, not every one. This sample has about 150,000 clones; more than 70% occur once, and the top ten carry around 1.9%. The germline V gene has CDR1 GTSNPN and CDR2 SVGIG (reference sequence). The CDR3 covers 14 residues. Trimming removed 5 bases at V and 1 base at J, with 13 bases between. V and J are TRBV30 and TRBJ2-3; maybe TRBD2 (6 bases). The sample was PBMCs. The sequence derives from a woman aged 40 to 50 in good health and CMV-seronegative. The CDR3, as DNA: TGTGCCTGGGGGCGGAGGGATGGCACAGATACGCAGTATTTT. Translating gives CAWGRRDGTDTQYF.